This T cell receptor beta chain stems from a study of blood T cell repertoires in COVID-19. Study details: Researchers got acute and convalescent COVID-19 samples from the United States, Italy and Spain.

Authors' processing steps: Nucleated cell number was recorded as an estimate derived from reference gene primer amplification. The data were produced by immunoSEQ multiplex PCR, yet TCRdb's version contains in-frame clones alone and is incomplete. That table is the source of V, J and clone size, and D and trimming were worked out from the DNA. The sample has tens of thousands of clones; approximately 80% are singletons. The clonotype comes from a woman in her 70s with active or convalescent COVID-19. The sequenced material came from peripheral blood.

Written as DNA, the CDR3 is TGTGCCAGCAGTTACCAGGGGGCGGATGGCTACACCTTC. Protein: CASSYQGADGYTF. The V call is TRBV6-5, the J call TRBJ1-2, with 8 nucleotides matching TRBD1. V dropped 2 bases and J dropped 6; count of bases not matched to a gene: 2. This CDR3 contains 13 residues. Germline V gene lookup returns CDR1 MNHEY and CDR2 SVGAGI.